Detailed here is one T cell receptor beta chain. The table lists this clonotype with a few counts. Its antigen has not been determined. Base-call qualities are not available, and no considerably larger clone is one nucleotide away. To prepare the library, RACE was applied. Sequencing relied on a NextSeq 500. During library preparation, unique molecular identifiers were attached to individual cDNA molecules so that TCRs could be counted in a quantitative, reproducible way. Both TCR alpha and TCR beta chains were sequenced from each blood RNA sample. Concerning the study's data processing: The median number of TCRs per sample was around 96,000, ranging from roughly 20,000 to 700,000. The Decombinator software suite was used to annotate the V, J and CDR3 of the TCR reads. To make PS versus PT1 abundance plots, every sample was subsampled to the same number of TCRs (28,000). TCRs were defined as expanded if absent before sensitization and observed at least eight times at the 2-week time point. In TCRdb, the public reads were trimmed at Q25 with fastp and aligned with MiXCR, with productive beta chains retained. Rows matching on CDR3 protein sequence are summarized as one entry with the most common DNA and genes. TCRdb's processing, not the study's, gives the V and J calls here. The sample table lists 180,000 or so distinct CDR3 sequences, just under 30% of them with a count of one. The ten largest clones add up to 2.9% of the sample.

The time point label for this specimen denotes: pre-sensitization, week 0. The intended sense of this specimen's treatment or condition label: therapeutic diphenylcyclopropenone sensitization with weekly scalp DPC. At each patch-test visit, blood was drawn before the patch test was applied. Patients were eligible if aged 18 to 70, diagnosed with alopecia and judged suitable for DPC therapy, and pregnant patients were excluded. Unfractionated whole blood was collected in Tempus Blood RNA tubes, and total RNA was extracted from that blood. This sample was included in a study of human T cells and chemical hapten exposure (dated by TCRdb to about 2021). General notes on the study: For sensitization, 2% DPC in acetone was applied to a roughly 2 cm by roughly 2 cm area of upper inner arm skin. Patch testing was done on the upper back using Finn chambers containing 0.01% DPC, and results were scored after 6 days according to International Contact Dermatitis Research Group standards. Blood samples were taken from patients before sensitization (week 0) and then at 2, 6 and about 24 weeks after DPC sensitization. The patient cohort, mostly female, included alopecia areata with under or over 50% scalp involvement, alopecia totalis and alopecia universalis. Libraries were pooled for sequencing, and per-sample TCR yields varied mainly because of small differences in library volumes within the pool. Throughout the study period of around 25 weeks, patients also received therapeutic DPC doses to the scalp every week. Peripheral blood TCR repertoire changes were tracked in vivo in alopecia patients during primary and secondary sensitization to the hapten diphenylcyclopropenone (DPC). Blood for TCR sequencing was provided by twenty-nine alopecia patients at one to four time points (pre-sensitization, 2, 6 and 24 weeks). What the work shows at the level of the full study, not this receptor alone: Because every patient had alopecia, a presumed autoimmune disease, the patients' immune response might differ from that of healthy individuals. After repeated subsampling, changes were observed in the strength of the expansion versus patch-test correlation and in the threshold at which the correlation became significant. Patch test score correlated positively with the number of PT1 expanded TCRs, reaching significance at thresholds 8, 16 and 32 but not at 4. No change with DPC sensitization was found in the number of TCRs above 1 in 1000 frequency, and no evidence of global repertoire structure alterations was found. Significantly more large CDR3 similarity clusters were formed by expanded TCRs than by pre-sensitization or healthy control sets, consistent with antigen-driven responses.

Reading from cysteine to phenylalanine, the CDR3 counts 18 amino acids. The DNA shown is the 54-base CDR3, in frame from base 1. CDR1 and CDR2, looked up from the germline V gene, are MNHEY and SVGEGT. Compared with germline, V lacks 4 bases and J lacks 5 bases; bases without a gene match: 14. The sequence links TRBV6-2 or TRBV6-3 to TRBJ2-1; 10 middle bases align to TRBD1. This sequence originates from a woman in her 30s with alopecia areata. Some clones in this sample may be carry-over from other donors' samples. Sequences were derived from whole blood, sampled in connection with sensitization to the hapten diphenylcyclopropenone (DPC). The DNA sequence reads TGTGCCAGCAGTTCGGGACAGGGGCCCCTAGGGGGACACAATGAGCAGTTCTTC. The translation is CASSSGQGPLGGHNEQFF.